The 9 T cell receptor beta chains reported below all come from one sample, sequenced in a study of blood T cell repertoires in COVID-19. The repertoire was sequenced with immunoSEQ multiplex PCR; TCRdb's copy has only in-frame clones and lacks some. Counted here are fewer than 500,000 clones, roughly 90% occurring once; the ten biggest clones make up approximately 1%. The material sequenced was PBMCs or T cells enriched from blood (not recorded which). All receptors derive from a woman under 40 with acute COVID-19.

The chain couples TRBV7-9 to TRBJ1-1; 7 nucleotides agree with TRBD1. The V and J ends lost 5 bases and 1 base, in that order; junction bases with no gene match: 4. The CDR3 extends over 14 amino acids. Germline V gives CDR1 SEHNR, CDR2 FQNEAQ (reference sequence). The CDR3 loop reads CASSPNRGNTEAFF. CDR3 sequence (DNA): TGTGCCAGCAGCCCCAACAGGGGGAACACTGAAGCTTTCTTT.

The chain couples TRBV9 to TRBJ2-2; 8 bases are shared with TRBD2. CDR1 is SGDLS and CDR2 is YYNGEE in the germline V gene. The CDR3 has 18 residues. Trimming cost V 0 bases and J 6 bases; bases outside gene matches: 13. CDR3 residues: CASSVDERGRASSGELFF. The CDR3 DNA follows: TGTGCCAGCAGCGTAGATGAGCGGGGGCGGGCTTCGTCCGGGGAGCTGTTTTTT. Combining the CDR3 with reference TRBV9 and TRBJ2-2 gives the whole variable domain DSGVTQTPKHLITATGQRVTLRCSPRSGDLSVYWYQQSLDQGLQFLIQYYNGEERAKGNILERFSAQQFPDLHSELNLSSLELGDSALYFCASSVDERGRASSGELFFGEGSRLTVL.

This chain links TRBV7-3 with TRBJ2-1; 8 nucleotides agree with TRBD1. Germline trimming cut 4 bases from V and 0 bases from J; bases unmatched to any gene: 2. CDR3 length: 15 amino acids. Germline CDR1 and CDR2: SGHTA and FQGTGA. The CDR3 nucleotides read TGTGCCAGCAGCTCGGGACAGGCCTCCTACAATGAGCAGTTCTTC. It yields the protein CASSSGQASYNEQFF.

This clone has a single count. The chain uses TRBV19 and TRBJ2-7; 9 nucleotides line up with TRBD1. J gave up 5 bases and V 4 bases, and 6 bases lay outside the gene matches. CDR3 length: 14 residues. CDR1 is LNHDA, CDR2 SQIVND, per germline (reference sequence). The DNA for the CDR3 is TGTGCCAGTAGTACCGGGACAGGGAGGCACGAGCAGTACTTC. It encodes CASSTGTGRHEQYF.

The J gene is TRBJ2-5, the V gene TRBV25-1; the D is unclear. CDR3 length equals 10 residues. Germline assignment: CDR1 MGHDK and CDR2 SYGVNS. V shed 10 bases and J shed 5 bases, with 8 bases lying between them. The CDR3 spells CANPGETQYF. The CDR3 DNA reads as TGTGCCAACCCAGGTGAGACCCAGTACTTC.

The CDR3 DNA sequence: TGTGCCAGCAGTGATCAGGGGTACTATGGCTACACCTTC. Translation gives CASSDQGYYGYTF. J is TRBJ1-2 and V is TRBV25-1, with D perhaps matching TRBD1 (6 bases). The CDR3 consists of 13 residues. V gave up 3 bases and J gave up 3 bases, with 8 bases separating them. Germline CDR1 reads MGHDK; CDR2 reads SYGVNS.

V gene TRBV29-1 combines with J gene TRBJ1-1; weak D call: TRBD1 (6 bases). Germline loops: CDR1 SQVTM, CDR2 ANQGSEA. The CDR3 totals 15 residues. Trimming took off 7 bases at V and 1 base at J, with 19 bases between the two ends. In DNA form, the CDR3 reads TGCAGCGCTAACATCCCAGGGGCCCCGAACACTGAAGCTTTCTTT. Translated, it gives CSANIPGAPNTEAFF.

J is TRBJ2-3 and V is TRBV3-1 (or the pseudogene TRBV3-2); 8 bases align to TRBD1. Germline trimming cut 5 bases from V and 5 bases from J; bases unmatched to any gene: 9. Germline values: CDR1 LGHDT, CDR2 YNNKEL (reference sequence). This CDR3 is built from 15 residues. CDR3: CASSSRTGKIDTQYF. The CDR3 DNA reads TGTGCCAGCAGCTCCCGGACAGGGAAGATAGATACGCAGTATTTT.

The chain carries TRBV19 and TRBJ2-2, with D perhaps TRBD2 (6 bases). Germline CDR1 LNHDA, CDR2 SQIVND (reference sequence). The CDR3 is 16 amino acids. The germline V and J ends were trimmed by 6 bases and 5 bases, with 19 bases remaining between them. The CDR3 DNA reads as TGTGCCAGTAGGAGGAGGGGCAGAAGGGAGACCGGGGAGCTGTTTTTT. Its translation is CASRRRGRRETGELFF.